This T cell receptor (beta chain) was documented in a study of identical twins listed by TCRdb under 2016. In the study overall: To test whether fetal clonotypes persist, the study used deep sequencing on TCR alpha and beta repertoires from monozygotic twins, unrelated adults of various ages, and cord blood. Replicate twin experiments were performed at different times using different library preparation protocols to rule out contamination. The full study reports these points: Out-of-frame TCR alpha sequences shared between twins showed an excess of low generation-probability sequences compared with coincidental sharing between unrelated individuals. Invariant T cells such as MAIT and iNKT could partly confound zero-insertion analyses, though diverse VJ usage argued against this for most clonotypes. Fewer insertions were carried by abundant cord blood beta clonotypes; a weaker similar trend was observed in young adult naive repertoires, while no such trend was observed in memory repertoires. Excess twin sharing in beta out-of-frame sequences was weaker because fewer shared sequences lowered the signal-to-noise ratio. Out-of-frame TCR alpha sharing in monozygotic twins was systematically underestimated by recombination models, whereas sharing between unrelated individuals was in agreement with the recombination models. Because the same donors could not be followed over many years, conclusions were based on cross-sectional statistical analysis.

All donors were healthy Caucasians. Three pairs of female monozygotic twins, all aged about 18 to 30 years, were included in the twin cohort. Peripheral blood mononuclear cells were used as the source from which RNA for TCR libraries was isolated. This clonotype has only a few counts. This clone's antigen is unknown. Base qualities are missing; no much larger clone stands one base away. Inclusive of the bounding cysteine and phenylalanine, the CDR3 is 15 residues long. Only the CDR3 part of the read is kept: 45 bases, read in frame from the first base. The junction carries 19 bases between V and J, which are trimmed by 6 bases and 5 bases respectively. Receptor amplification or capture employed 5' RACE. The instrument given in TCRdb is Illumina HiSeq 2000. Template switching added a universal primer binding site, and the final cDNA carried a unique molecular identifier that allowed TCR cDNA molecules to be counted accurately. First-strand cDNA for TCR alpha and beta chains was synthesized from specific primers in the conserved constant-segment region. To control for contamination, every cDNA library was double barcoded, receiving both a SMART-Mk sample barcode and Illumina barcodes. TruSeq adapter sequences along with Illumina sample barcodes were introduced in two successive PCR steps. The TCR alpha and beta cDNA libraries were sequenced on the Illumina HiSeq platform using custom primers. Processing in the source paper ran as follows. MiGEC processed the raw reads to extract unique molecular identifiers, while MiXCR was used to determine the CDR3 positions. Recombination models were inferred per individual with the repgenHMM and IGoR tools using an EM algorithm. Shared clonotype analysis was performed with the tcR package in R, normalizing sharing by the product of cloneset sizes. To study raw recombination without the effects of thymic and clonal selection, out-of-frame nonproductive sequences were analyzed. TCRdb itself trimmed the public reads at Q25 with fastp, ran MiXCR and retained productive beta chains. Records with the same CDR3 protein are collapsed into one entry carrying the most frequent genes and DNA. The V and J calls reflect TCRdb's pipeline rather than the authors' work. Counted in this sample were approximately 680,000 distinct CDR3 sequences; just over 7% of them appeared once. The ten largest make up 1.6% of the sample.

These same records also appear under a second study, on yellow fever vaccine responses in identical twins. The second study also describes: According to the authors, the vaccine-induced T cell response in identical twins seemed to be partly convergent and partly specific to each individual. Focusing on identical twins, the study followed the T cell clones that responded to the vaccine, and did so with precision.

The receptor was isolated from a woman younger than 35 in good health. The sequence is built from TRBV12-3 or TRBV12-4 and TRBJ2-5; the D gene is possibly TRBD2, with 5 bases matching. The sequencing input was PBMCs. The CDR3 is CASRTADWVGETQYF. The sequenced DNA is TGTGCCAGCAGAACAGCGGACTGGGTCGGGGAGACCCAGTACTTC.